Given below is one TCR beta chain in context. Antigen: not known. This record comes from a study of T cell responses to AZD1222 COVID-19 vaccine. For the study at large: Recipients boosted at about 4 weeks or about 12 weeks are pooled. Study-wide points: Across spike, vaccine-associated CD4 TCRs were found, dominant at 160-218 and 743-854. Compared with day 0, the breadth and depth of the Spike-specific TCR repertoire rose significantly after two doses of AZD1222. Unmutated regions of variants are reportedly targeted by nearly half of spike-specific TCRs.

Data came from immunoSEQ multiplex PCR; TCRdb stores just in-frame clones and leaves some out. The table has about 99,000 clones, 88% seen once. The CDR3 spans 13 residues. V was pared by 6 bases and J by 6 bases, with 15 bases between. Per germline, CDR1 MDHEN and CDR2 SYDVKM. The rearrangement uses TRBV28 and TRBJ2-7; D possibly corresponds to TRBD1 (5 bases). The receptor was derived from an adult in good health. Specimen: peripheral blood, collected on day 0 of AZD1222 vaccination. CDR3 nucleotides: TGTGCCAGCAGACACCAGGGTTTCCGCGAGCAGTACTTC. This translates into CASRHQGFREQYF.